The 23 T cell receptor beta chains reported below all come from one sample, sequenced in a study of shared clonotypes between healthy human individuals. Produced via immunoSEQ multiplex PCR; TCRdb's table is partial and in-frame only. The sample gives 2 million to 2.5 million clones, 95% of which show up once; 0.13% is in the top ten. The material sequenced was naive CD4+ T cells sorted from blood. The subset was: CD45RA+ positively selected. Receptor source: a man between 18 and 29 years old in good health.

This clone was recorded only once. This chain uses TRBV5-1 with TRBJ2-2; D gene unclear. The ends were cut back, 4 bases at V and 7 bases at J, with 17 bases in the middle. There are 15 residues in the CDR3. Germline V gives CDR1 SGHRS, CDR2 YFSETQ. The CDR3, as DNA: TGCGCCAGCAGCAATGGCGTCAAGGGTATCGGGGAGCTGTTTTTT. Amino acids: CASSNGVKGIGELFF.

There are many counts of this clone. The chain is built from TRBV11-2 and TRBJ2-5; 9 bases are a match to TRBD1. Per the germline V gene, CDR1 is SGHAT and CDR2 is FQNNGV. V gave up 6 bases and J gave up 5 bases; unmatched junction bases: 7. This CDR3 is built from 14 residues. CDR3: CASSRDRDRETQYF. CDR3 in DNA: TGTGCCAGCAGTAGGGACAGGGATCGGGAGACCCAGTACTTC.

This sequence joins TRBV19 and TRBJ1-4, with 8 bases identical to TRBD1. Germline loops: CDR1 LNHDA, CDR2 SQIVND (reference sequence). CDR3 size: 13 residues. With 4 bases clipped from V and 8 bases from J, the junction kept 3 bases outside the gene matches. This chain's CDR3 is CASSRQGKEKLFF. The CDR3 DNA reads TGTGCCAGTAGTAGACAGGGGAAAGAAAAACTGTTTTTT.

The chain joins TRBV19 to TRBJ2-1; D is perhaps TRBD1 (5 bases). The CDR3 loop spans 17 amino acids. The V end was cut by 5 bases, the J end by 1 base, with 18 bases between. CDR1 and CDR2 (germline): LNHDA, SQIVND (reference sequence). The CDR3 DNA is TGTGCCAGTAGTCCCGCCCCCAAGGGGCTTTCCTACAATGAGCAGTTCTTC. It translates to CASSPAPKGLSYNEQFF. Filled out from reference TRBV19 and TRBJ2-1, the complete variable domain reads DGGITQSPKYLFRKEGQNVTLSCEQNLNHDAMYWYRQDPGQGLRLIYYSQIVNDFQKGDIAEGYSVSREKKESFPLTVTSAQKNPTAFYLCASSPAPKGLSYNEQFFGPGTRLTVL.

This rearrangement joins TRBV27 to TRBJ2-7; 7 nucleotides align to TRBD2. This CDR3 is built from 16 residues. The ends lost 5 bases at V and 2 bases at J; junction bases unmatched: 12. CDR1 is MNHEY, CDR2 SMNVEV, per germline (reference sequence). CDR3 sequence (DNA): TGTGCCAGCAGTCCCCGGGGGGAGTTGGGTCCCTACGAGCAGTACTTC. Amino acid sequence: CASSPRGELGPYEQYF.

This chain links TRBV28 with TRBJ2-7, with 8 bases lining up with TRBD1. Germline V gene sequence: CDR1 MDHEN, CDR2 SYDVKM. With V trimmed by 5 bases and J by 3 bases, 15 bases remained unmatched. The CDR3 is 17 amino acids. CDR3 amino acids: CASSPIPRTGIIYEQYF. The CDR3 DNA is TGTGCCAGCAGTCCGATCCCTCGGACAGGGATCATCTACGAGCAGTACTTC.

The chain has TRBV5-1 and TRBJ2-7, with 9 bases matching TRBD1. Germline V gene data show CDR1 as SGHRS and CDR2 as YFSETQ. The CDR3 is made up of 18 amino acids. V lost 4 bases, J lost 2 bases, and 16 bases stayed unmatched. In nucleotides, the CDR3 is TGCGCCAGCAGCCTGTGGCCTTCACAGGGGGCCCTCCCCTACGAGCAGTACTTC. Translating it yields CASSLWPSQGALPYEQYF.

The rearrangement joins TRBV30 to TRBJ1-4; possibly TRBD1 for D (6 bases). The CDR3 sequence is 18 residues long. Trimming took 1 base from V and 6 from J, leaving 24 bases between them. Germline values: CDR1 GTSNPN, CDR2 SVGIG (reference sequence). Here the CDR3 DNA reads TGTGCCTGGAGTGCCTACAGGGCAGGGTTGTTGTGGGATGAAAAACTGTTTTTT. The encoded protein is CAWSAYRAGLLWDEKLFF.

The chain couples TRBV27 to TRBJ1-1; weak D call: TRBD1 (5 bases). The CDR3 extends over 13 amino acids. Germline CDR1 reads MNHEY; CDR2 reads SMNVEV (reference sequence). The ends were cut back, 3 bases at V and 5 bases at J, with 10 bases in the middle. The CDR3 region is CASSLGVQTEAFF. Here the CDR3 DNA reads TGTGCCAGCAGTTTGGGGGTTCAGACTGAAGCTTTCTTT.

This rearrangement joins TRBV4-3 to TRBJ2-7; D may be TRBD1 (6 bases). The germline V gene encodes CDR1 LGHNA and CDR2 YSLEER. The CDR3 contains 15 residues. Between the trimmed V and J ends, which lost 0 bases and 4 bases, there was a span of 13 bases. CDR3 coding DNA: TGCGCCAGCAGCCAAGAGCTTGGGCAGGGGTACGAGCAGTACTTC. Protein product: CASSQELGQGYEQYF.

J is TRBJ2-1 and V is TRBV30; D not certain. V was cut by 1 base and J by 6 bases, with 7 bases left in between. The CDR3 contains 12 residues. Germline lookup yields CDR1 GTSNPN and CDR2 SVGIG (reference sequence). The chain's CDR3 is CAWSGLSNEQFF. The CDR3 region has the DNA TGTGCCTGGAGTGGACTGTCCAATGAGCAGTTCTTC.

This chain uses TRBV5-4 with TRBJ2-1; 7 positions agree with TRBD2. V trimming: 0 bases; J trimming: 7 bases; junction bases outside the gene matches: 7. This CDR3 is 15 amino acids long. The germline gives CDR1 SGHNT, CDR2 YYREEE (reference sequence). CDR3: CASSLGGRARNEQFF. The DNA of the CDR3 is TGTGCCAGCAGCTTGGGAGGGAGGGCCCGGAATGAGCAGTTCTTC.

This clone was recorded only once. This chain's CDR3 is CASTQKGTSYEQYF. CDR3 DNA: TGTGCCAGCACCCAAAAAGGGACTAGCTACGAGCAGTACTTC. This chain connects TRBV28 to TRBJ2-7; 8 positions match TRBD2. Trimming removed 7 bases from V and 3 bases from J; junction bases left unmatched: 8. The CDR3 is 14 amino acids. Germline-derived CDR1 and CDR2 are MDHEN and SYDVKM. Variable domain in full (rest from reference TRBV28 and TRBJ2-7): DVKVTQSSRYLVKRTGEKVFLECVQDMDHENMFWYRQDPGLGLRLIYFSYDVKMKEKGDIPEGYSVSREKKERFSLILESASTNQTSMYLCASTQKGTSYEQYFGPGTRLTVT.

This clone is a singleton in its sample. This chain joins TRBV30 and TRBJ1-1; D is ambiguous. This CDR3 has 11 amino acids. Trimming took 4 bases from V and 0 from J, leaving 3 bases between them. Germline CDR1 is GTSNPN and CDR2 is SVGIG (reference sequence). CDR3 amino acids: CAWNMNTEAFF. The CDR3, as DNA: TGTGCCTGGAATATGAACACTGAAGCTTTCTTT.

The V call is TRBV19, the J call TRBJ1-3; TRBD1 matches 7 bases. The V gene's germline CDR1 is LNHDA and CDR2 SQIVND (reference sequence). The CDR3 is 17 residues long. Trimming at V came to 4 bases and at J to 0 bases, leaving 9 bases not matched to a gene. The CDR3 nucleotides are TGTGCCAGTAGTAGAAACTTGGGGGACAGCTCTGGAAACACCATATATTTT. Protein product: CASSRNLGDSSGNTIYF.

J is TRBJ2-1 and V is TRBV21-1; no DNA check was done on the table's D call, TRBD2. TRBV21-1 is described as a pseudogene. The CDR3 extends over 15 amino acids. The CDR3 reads CASSKGTSGYNEQFF. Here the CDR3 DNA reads TGTGCCAGCAGCAAAGGGACTAGCGGTTACAATGAGCAGTTCTTC.

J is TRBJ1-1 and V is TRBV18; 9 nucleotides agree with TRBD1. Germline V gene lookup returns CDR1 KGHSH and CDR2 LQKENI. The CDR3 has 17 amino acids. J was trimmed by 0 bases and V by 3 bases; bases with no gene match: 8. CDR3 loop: CASSPSRDRVMNTEAFF. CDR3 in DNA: TGTGCCAGCTCACCTTCCCGGGACAGGGTGATGAACACTGAAGCTTTCTTT.

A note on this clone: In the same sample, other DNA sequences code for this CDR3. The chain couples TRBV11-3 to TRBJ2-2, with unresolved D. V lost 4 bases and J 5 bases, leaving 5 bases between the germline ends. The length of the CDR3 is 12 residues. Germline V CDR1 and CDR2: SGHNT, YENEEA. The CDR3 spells CASSSRTGELFF. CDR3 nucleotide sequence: TGTGCCAGCAGCTCCCGAACCGGGGAGCTGTTTTTT.

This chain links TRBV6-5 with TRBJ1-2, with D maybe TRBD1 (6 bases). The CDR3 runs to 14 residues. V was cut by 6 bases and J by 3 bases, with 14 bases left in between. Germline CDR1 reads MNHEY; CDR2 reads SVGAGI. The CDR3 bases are TGTGCCAGCAGACGGGACACTCTAGACTATGGCTACACCTTC. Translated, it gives CASRRDTLDYGYTF.

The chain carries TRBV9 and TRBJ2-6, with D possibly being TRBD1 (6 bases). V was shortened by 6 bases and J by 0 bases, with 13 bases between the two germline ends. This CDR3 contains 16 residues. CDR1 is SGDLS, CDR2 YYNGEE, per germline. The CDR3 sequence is CASNPGVGSGANVLTF. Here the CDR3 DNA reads TGTGCCAGCAACCCAGGGGTCGGCTCTGGGGCCAACGTCCTGACTTTC.

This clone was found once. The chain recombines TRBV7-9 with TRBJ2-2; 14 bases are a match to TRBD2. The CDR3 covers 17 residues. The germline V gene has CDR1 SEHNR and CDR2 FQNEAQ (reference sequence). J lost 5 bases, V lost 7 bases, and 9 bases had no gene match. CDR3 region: CASTVGLAGAGTGELFF. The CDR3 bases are TGTGCCAGCACCGTGGGACTAGCGGGGGCCGGTACCGGGGAGCTGTTTTTT.

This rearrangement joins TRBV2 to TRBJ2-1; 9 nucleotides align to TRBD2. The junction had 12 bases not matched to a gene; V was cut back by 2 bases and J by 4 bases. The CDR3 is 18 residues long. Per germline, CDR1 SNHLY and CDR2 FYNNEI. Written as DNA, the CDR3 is TGTGCCAGCAGTGAACGGATAGGGCCTAGCGGGACATACAATGAGCAGTTCTTC. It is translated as CASSERIGPSGTYNEQFF.

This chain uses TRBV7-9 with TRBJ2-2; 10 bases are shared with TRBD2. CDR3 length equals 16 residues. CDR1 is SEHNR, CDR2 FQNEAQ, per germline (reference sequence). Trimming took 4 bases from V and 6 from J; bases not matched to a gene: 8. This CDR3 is CASSSSGSVGAGELFF. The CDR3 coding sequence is TGTGCCAGCAGCTCTAGCGGGAGTGTTGGCGCCGGGGAGCTGTTTTTT.